The clone carrying this T cell receptor beta chain was seen a handful of times. The data derive from a study of T cell repertoires in cytomegalovirus infection. TCRdb reanalysed the reads using MiXCR and keeps one entry per CDR3 protein. The sample lists around 320,000 distinct CDR3 sequences; around a tenth were seen once. Germline CDR1 is LGHNA and CDR2 is YSLEER. V lost 4 bases and J lost 4, with 13 bases in between. The CDR3 totals 15 residues. The V gene is TRBV4-3, the J gene TRBJ1-4; a weak D match, TRBD1 (5 bases). The sample comprised PBMCs. The clonotype comes from a human donor in good health (CMV status not recorded). Some clones in this sample may be carry-over from other donors' samples. CDR3 sequence (DNA): TGCGCCAGCAGCCCACATTCGGGGGGTAATGAAAAACTGTTTTTT. Translation: CASSPHSGGNEKLFF.